The next 13 T cell receptor beta chains were all read from a single sample in a study of T cell responses to AZD1222 COVID-19 vaccine. Here immunoSEQ multiplex PCR was the method, and the copy in TCRdb shows in-frame clones only, minus some. The sample holds 150,000 to 200,000 clones; approximately 86% are singletons and the top ten take more than 9%. The sample consisted of peripheral blood, taken 28 days after the second AZD1222 dose. The receptors were sampled from an adult who received the AZD1222 COVID-19 vaccine.

The J gene is TRBJ2-5, the V gene TRBV7-2; TRBD1 aligns across 9 bases. There are 15 residues in the CDR3. V trimming: 5 bases; J trimming: 14 bases; junction bases outside the gene matches: 18. Germline values: CDR1 SGHTA, CDR2 FQGNSA. The CDR3: CASSLGTGLTARNYF. DNA of the CDR3: TGTGCCAGCAGCCTCGGGACAGGGCTAACCGCCCGAAACTACTTC. Looking up the rest from reference TRBV7-2 and TRBJ2-5 gives the full variable domain: GAGVSQSPSNKVTEKGKDVELRCDPISGHTALYWYRQSLGQGLEFLIYFQGNSAPDKSGLPSDRFSAERTGGSVSTLTIQRTQQEDSAVYLCASSLGTGLTARNYFGPGTRLLVL.

V gene TRBV5-6 combines with J gene TRBJ1-5; D is unclear. This CDR3 has 15 residues. Trimming stripped 0 bases from V and 4 bases from J, with 11 bases between. Per germline, CDR1 SGHDT and CDR2 YYEEEE. Here the CDR3 DNA reads TGTGCCAGCAGCTTGGCTGGACTGTTAAATCAGCCCCAGCATTTT. This codes for CASSLAGLLNQPQHF.

The CDR3 protein is CASSLAVAGGPEQFF. The CDR3 DNA sequence: TGCGCCAGCAGCTTGGCGGTAGCGGGGGGGCCGGAGCAGTTCTTC. J is TRBJ2-1 and V is TRBV5-1; TRBD2 aligns across 11 bases. CDR1 is SGHRS, CDR2 YFSETQ, per germline. The trim removed 0 bases at V and 10 bases at J, leaving 6 bases unmatched. The CDR3 is 15 residues long.

The V gene is TRBV7-3, the J gene TRBJ2-7, with 8 bases that match TRBD1. Germline lookup yields CDR1 SGHTA and CDR2 FQGTGA. The CDR3 totals 14 residues. V gave up 6 bases and J gave up 4 bases; unmatched junction bases: 8. DNA of the CDR3: TGTGCCAGCAGTTCCTCAGGGGGCGCGTACGAGCAGTACTTC. Its translation: CASSSSGGAYEQYF.

The V gene is TRBV19, the J gene TRBJ1-5; D unclear. CDR1 LNHDA and CDR2 SQIVND come from the germline V gene (reference sequence). This CDR3 comprises 12 residues. The V end lost 2 bases, the J end lost 3 bases, and 2 bases lay between the germline ends. The CDR3 sequence: CASSISNQPQHF. CDR3 coding DNA: TGTGCCAGTAGTATATCCAATCAGCCCCAGCATTTT.

V gene TRBV5-4 combines with J gene TRBJ2-1; D uncertain. The germline gives CDR1 SGHNT, CDR2 YYREEE (reference sequence). The CDR3 consists of 14 residues. Trimming cost V 0 bases and J 9 bases, with 13 bases left between them. As DNA, the CDR3 is TGTGCCAGCAGCTTGGCGGTGGTTAATAGTGAGCAGTTCTTC. Its translation is CASSLAVVNSEQFF.

The chain combines TRBV30 with TRBJ1-4; 9 bases map to TRBD1. V gave up 2 bases and J gave up 7 bases; unmatched junction bases: 5. This CDR3 spans 14 amino acids. The germline gives CDR1 GTSNPN, CDR2 SVGIG (reference sequence). CDR3 sequence (DNA): TGTGCCTGGAGTAGTGGACAGGGGAGTGAAAAACTGTTTTTT. Its protein is CAWSSGQGSEKLFF.

This chain links TRBV3-1 (or the pseudogene TRBV3-2) with TRBJ1-2; D may be TRBD1 (5 bases). Germline assignment: CDR1 LGHDT and CDR2 YNNKEL (reference sequence). The V and J ends lost 0 bases and 8 bases respectively, with 16 bases between them. The CDR3 spans 15 residues. CDR3 in amino acids: CASSQDLVERDGYTF. CDR3 DNA: TGTGCCAGCAGCCAAGATCTTGTGGAAAGGGACGGCTACACCTTC.

The chain carries TRBV10-3 and TRBJ1-1; D is uncertain. Germline V gives CDR1 ENHRY, CDR2 SYGVKD. With 2 bases removed from V and 4 bases from J, the gap between germline ends came to 14 bases. The CDR3 runs 15 residues. The CDR3 DNA sequence: TGTGCCATCAGTGAGCCTCAGCGATCCGGCACTGAAGCTTTCTTT. It codes for CAISEPQRSGTEAFF.

This chain joins TRBV7-4 and TRBJ2-7; 10 positions match TRBD2. CDR3 length equals 16 residues. The V gene's germline CDR1 is SGHVT and CDR2 SQSDAQ. Trimming at V came to 5 bases and at J to 3 bases, leaving 10 bases not matched to a gene. CDR3 nucleotide sequence: TGTGCCAGCAGCACAAGACTAGCGGGTAGGCGCTACGAGCAGTACTTC. Its translation: CASSTRLAGRRYEQYF.

J is TRBJ1-1 and V is TRBV12-5, with D maybe TRBD1 (6 bases). Germline assignment: CDR1 LGHNT and CDR2 FRNRAP. Trimming shortened V by 2 bases and J by 4 bases, and 14 bases separated the two germline ends. This CDR3 has 15 amino acids. For the CDR3, the DNA is TGTGCTAGTGGTTTGAACCCAGGGGAGACCACTGAAGCTTTCTTT. This gives the protein CASGLNPGETTEAFF.

The J gene is TRBJ2-5, the V gene TRBV5-6; D possibly corresponds to TRBD2 (6 bases). The CDR3 spans 14 residues. With 1 base removed from V and 5 bases from J, the gap between germline ends came to 12 bases. Germline values: CDR1 SGHDT, CDR2 YYEEEE. CDR3 sequence reads: CASSLRLGLETQYF. In DNA, the CDR3 is TGTGCCAGCAGCTTGCGACTAGGGCTCGAGACCCAGTACTTC.

The chain recombines TRBV7-2 with TRBJ1-4, with unresolved D. This CDR3 has 14 amino acids. Trimming removed 5 bases at V and 5 bases at J, with 12 bases between. Germline V gives CDR1 SGHTA, CDR2 FQGNSA. The CDR3 here is CASSQGRVNEKLFF. The CDR3 bases are TGTGCCAGCAGCCAAGGACGGGTGAATGAAAAACTGTTTTTT.